Listed here are 28 T cell receptor beta chains from one sample, sequenced in a study of vaccination and CD4 T cells after COVID-19. This sample's treatment: roughly 10-day PBMC culture with coronavirus spike peptide pools or control peptides (ViraFEST assay). Their antigens are not known. With the Oncomine TCR Beta short-read assay, DNA from cultured CD4+ T cells was sequenced. TCRdb re-called the PCR reads through MiXCR, storing one row per CDR3 protein. The sample lists thousands of distinct CDR3 sequences, around 64% seen once, with roughly a third in the top ten. Sequencing was carried out using CD4+ T cells from blood, cultured in vitro. The source is a human donor who had recovered from COVID-19.

This chain links TRBV7-9 with TRBJ2-7; no clear D gene. The CDR3 covers 14 residues. Germline V CDR1 and CDR2: SEHNR, FQNEAQ (reference sequence). V was cut by 1 base and J by 2 bases, with 9 bases left in between. The CDR3 DNA reads TGTGCCAGCAGCTTAGGGGCCAGTACCTACGAGCAGTACTTC. It is translated as CASSLGASTYEQYF.

The chain carries TRBV6-5 and TRBJ2-5, with D unclear. This CDR3 region has 16 residues. With 0 bases removed from V and 1 base from J, the gap between germline ends came to 12 bases. Per germline, CDR1 MNHEY and CDR2 SVGAGI. The CDR3 DNA follows: TGTGCCAGCAGTTACTCCTTGTCCTCCCTCCAAGAGACCCAGTACTTC. Residues: CASSYSLSSLQETQYF.

This clonotype was seen a single time. The chain employs TRBV11-2 and TRBJ2-3; 10 bases agree with TRBD2. The V and J ends lost 2 bases and 1 base, in that order; junction bases with no gene match: 12. The CDR3 contains 19 residues. CDR1 SGHAT and CDR2 FQNNGV come from the germline V gene. CDR3: CASSLRGTSAKLGTDTQYF. Here the CDR3 DNA reads TGTGCCAGCAGCTTACGTGGGACTAGCGCAAAACTGGGCACAGATACGCAGTATTTT.

The chain joins TRBV27 to TRBJ1-1, with unresolved D. CDR1 and CDR2 (germline): MNHEY, SMNVEV (reference sequence). This CDR3 spans 13 amino acids. Trimming took 3 bases from V and 5 from J, leaving 10 bases between them. CDR3 DNA sequence: TGTGCCAGCAGTTTCCTCCCGGTAACTGAAGCTTTCTTT. Encoded protein: CASSFLPVTEAFF.

This clonotype came up once. The J gene is TRBJ1-1, the V gene TRBV11-3, with D hard to call. Trimming removed 5 bases from V and 0 bases from J, with 7 bases in between. The CDR3 sequence is 13 residues long. The germline V gene has CDR1 SGHNT and CDR2 YENEEA. CDR3 sequence reads: CASSLQMNTEAFF. Here the CDR3 DNA reads TGTGCCAGCAGCCTACAGATGAACACTGAAGCTTTCTTT.

Here the CDR3 DNA reads TGTGCCACCAGCAGGGCCGGGTGGAGGTCCTCATATGGCTACACCTTC. This gives the protein CATSRAGWRSSYGYTF. The chain links TRBV15 to TRBJ1-2; no firm D call. The CDR3 has 16 residues. Trimming removed 3 bases at V and 5 bases at J, with 19 bases between. Germline-derived CDR1 and CDR2 are LNHNV and YYDKDF (reference sequence).

This clonotype has a handful of counts. J is TRBJ2-3 and V is TRBV7-2; D not resolved. V dropped 2 bases and J dropped 0 bases, with 6 bases sitting between them. This CDR3 has 14 residues. The germline V gene has CDR1 SGHTA and CDR2 FQGNSA. DNA of the CDR3: TGTGCCAGCAGCTTATTTCACAGCACAGATACGCAGTATTTT. Its translation is CASSLFHSTDTQYF. Looking up the rest from reference TRBV7-2 and TRBJ2-3 gives the full variable domain: GAGVSQSPSNKVTEKGKDVELRCDPISGHTALYWYRQSLGQGLEFLIYFQGNSAPDKSGLPSDRFSAERTGGSVSTLTIQRTQQEDSAVYLCASSLFHSTDTQYFGPGTRLTVL.

The genes are TRBV2 and TRBJ2-2; D uncertain. CDR1 is SNHLY, CDR2 FYNNEI, per germline. The V end lost 6 bases, the J end lost 1 base, and 6 bases lay between the germline ends. The length of the CDR3 is 13 residues. The CDR3 bases are TGTGCCAGCAGCCCAGAGAACACCGGGGAGCTGTTTTTT. This encodes CASSPENTGELFF.

The CDR3 bases are TGCAGCGTCCCTTCAGGGTCAGCTTGGTACGAGCAGTACTTC. Translated, it gives CSVPSGSAWYEQYF. This chain uses TRBV20-1 with TRBJ2-7; possible D gene TRBD1, 5 bases. The CDR3 is 14 amino acids. From germline, CDR1 is DFQATT and CDR2 SNEGSKA (reference sequence).

The rearrangement joins TRBV25-1 to TRBJ2-3; D is ambiguous. Germline loops: CDR1 MGHDK, CDR2 SYGVNS. With 4 bases removed from V and 1 base from J, the gap between germline ends came to 9 bases. CDR3 length: 14 residues. As DNA, the CDR3 is TGTGCCAGCAGTGGAACAGCCCGCACAGATACGCAGTATTTT. Amino acid sequence: CASSGTARTDTQYF.

CDR3 sequence (DNA): TGTGCCAGCAGCTTAGGCAGGGCAGAGACCCAGTACTTC. It yields the protein CASSLGRAETQYF. This chain links TRBV11-2 with TRBJ2-5; tentative D call: TRBD1 (5 bases). This CDR3 has 13 residues. Germline V gene sequence: CDR1 SGHAT, CDR2 FQNNGV. V lost 1 base and J 4 bases, leaving 7 bases between the germline ends.

This clonotype has more than one count but fewer than ten. J is TRBJ1-6 and V is TRBV20-1, with TRBD1 matching over 8 bases. With V trimmed by 5 bases and J by 10 bases, 7 bases remained unmatched. Germline assignment: CDR1 DFQATT and CDR2 SNEGSKA (reference sequence). The CDR3 totals 13 residues. The CDR3 nucleotides are TGCAGTGCTTCGACAGGGGTAAAGTCACCCCTCCACTTT. This translates into CSASTGVKSPLHF.

The sample holds one count of this clonotype. This clone may be a read error of a much larger clone one base away. The chain uses TRBV7-9 and TRBJ1-1, with TRBD1 matching 7 bases. This CDR3 spans 15 amino acids. Germline CDR1 SEHNR, CDR2 FQNEAQ (reference sequence). V was clipped by 5 bases and J by 5 bases; unmatched bases: 11. CDR3 sequence: CASSATRAGGTEAFF. The CDR3 DNA follows: TGTGCCAGCAGCGCCACCCGGGCAGGGGGTACTGAAGCTTTCTTT.

V is TRBV12-3 or TRBV12-4 and J is TRBJ2-5; TRBD1 agrees at 9 bases. With 6 bases clipped from V and 5 bases from J, the junction kept 4 bases outside the gene matches. There are 13 residues in the CDR3. Here the CDR3 DNA reads TGTGCCAGCAGCACAGGGGGCCTGGAGACCCAGTACTTC. Translating it yields CASSTGGLETQYF.

This clonotype turned up a few times. The CDR3 reads CASRYRGNQPQHF. CDR3 bases: TGTGCCAGCAGGTACCGAGGGAATCAGCCCCAGCATTTT. This sequence joins TRBV6-5 and TRBJ1-5, with D unresolved. The germline CDR1 and CDR2 sequences are MNHEY and SVGAGI. The CDR3 contains 13 residues. Trimming pared 6 bases from V and 4 bases from J, leaving 10 bases between.

This chain uses TRBV30 with TRBJ1-2, with 8 bases fitting TRBD1. Germline V CDR1 and CDR2: GTSNPN, SVGIG (reference sequence). After removal of 3 bases from V and 4 bases from J, the junction contained 4 bases not matched to a gene. The CDR3 contains 13 residues. The CDR3 DNA reads TGTGCCTGGAGGGCAGGGGGCGTCTATGGCTACACCTTC. It is translated as CAWRAGGVYGYTF. Using reference TRBV30 and TRBJ1-2 for the parts outside the CDR3, the full variable domain is SQTIHQWPATLVQPVGSPLSLECTVEGTSNPNLYWYRQAAGRGLQLLFYSVGIGQISSEVPQNLSASRPQDRQFILSSKKLLLSDSGFYLCAWRAGGVYGYTFGSGTRLTVV.

The rearrangement links TRBV30 to TRBJ1-2, with D perhaps TRBD1 (6 bases). The CDR3 totals 13 residues. V was pared by 4 bases and J by 1 base, with 10 bases between. Germline V lookup: CDR1 GTSNPN, CDR2 SVGIG (reference sequence). The CDR3 protein is CAWTSDSNYGYTF. As DNA, the CDR3 is TGTGCCTGGACCTCGGACAGTAACTATGGCTACACCTTC.

This chain joins TRBV28 and TRBJ2-1, with 7 bases matching TRBD2. The CDR3 sequence is 15 residues long. V lost 4 bases, J lost 6 bases, and 9 bases stayed unmatched. Per the germline V gene, CDR1 is MDHEN and CDR2 is SYDVKM. In DNA, the CDR3 is TGTGCCAGCAGTTGGAGGAGACTAGCTGGCAATGAGCAGTTCTTC. Protein sequence: CASSWRRLAGNEQFF.

V gene TRBV9 combines with J gene TRBJ1-6; D remains unclear. CDR1 is SGDLS, CDR2 YYNGEE, per germline. With 0 bases removed from V and 8 bases from J, the gap between germline ends came to 9 bases. The CDR3 loop spans 14 amino acids. CDR3 in amino acids: CASSVEPSDSPLHF. The CDR3 DNA sequence: TGTGCCAGCAGCGTAGAACCTTCTGATTCACCCCTCCACTTT.

The rearrangement uses TRBV7-9 and TRBJ1-1; D unclear. The CDR3 length is 14 residues. Germline CDR1 and CDR2: SEHNR and FQNEAQ (reference sequence). The germline V and J ends were trimmed by 3 bases and 0 bases, with 8 bases remaining between them. As DNA, the CDR3 is TGTGCCAGCAGCTTTCAGACGGTGAACACTGAAGCTTTCTTT. Translation gives CASSFQTVNTEAFF.

This chain links TRBV7-2 with TRBJ1-5; maybe TRBD1 (6 bases). The CDR3 is made up of 13 amino acids. CDR1 and CDR2 (germline): SGHTA, FQGNSA. Trimming pared 5 bases from V and 5 bases from J, leaving 10 bases between. The CDR3 sequence: CASSQGWDQPQHF. The CDR3 DNA sequence: TGTGCCAGCAGCCAGGGGTGGGATCAGCCCCAGCATTTT. Full variable domain (remainder filled in from reference TRBV7-2 and TRBJ1-5): GAGVSQSPSNKVTEKGKDVELRCDPISGHTALYWYRQSLGQGLEFLIYFQGNSAPDKSGLPSDRFSAERTGGSVSTLTIQRTQQEDSAVYLCASSQGWDQPQHFGDGTRLSIL.

This chain connects TRBV19 to TRBJ1-1; D might be TRBD1 (5 bases). V lost 5 bases and J lost 5, with 15 bases in between. Germline V gene lookup returns CDR1 LNHDA and CDR2 SQIVND (reference sequence). The CDR3 runs 14 residues. CDR3 sequence (DNA): TGTGCCAGTAGTTCCGGGACCCATGGAACTGAAGCTTTCTTT. It yields the protein CASSSGTHGTEAFF.

The chain joins TRBV7-2 to TRBJ2-5; weak D call: TRBD1 (5 bases). Germline values: CDR1 SGHTA, CDR2 FQGNSA. The CDR3 covers 15 residues. V lost 0 bases, J lost 4 bases, and 12 bases lay in between. The CDR3 sequence is CASSLASQGRETQYF. Here the CDR3 DNA reads TGTGCCAGCAGCTTAGCGTCCCAGGGAAGAGAGACCCAGTACTTC.

CDR3 in amino acids: CASSSAKRGGYETQYF. DNA for the CDR3: TGTGCCAGCAGTTCAGCAAAGCGGGGGGGGTACGAGACCCAGTACTTC. This chain joins TRBV6-2 or TRBV6-3 and TRBJ2-5; TRBD2 matches at 10 bases. The CDR3 extends over 16 amino acids. CDR1 is MNHEY and CDR2 is SVGEGT in the germline V gene. V lost 4 bases, J lost 5 bases, and 10 bases stayed unmatched.

Here the CDR3 reads CASSSQPGHTEAFF. The CDR3 coding sequence is TGTGCCAGCAGTTCTCAACCTGGGCACACTGAAGCTTTCTTT. J is TRBJ1-1 and V is TRBV27; no clear D gene. This CDR3 spans 14 amino acids. V was cut by 4 bases and J by 3 bases, with 12 bases left in between. Germline CDR1 reads MNHEY; CDR2 reads SMNVEV (reference sequence).

V gene TRBV20-1 combines with J gene TRBJ2-3; tentatively, D is TRBD2 (6 bases). Germline loops: CDR1 DFQATT, CDR2 SNEGSKA (reference sequence). The CDR3 consists of 16 residues. V lost 1 base and J lost 0, with 14 bases in between. The CDR3 here is CSARGGETPSTDTQYF. The CDR3 DNA follows: TGCAGTGCTAGAGGGGGGGAGACTCCCAGCACAGATACGCAGTATTTT.

The sample holds a few counts of this clonotype. The rearrangement joins TRBV11-3 to TRBJ2-3; TRBD2 aligns across 10 bases. The CDR3 loop spans 17 amino acids. The V gene end was trimmed by 3 bases and the J gene end by 4 bases; junction bases not matched to a gene: 10. CDR1 and CDR2 (germline): SGHNT, YENEEA. CDR3 in amino acids: CASSFEIERGGPDTQYF. CDR3 coding DNA: TGTGCCAGCAGCTTTGAGATTGAGCGGGGGGGTCCAGATACGCAGTATTTT.

There are a few counts of this clonotype. This chain joins TRBV20-1 and TRBJ1-5; possibly TRBD1 for D (6 bases). There are 14 residues in the CDR3. V dropped 6 bases and J dropped 3 bases, with 15 bases sitting between them. Germline V gene data show CDR1 as DFQATT and CDR2 as SNEGSKA (reference sequence). DNA of the CDR3: TGCAGTGCCGATACCCACAGGGCCAATCAGCCCCAGCATTTT. Its protein product is CSADTHRANQPQHF.